These 27 T cell receptor beta chains originate from one sample sequenced in a study of T-cell memory formation after mild COVID-19 (dated by TCRdb to the early 2020s). Library construction relied on 5' RACE. The sequencing machine was an Illumina NovaSeq 6000. In-frame beta chains were kept once TCRdb had trimmed the public reads at Q25 with fastp and called clones with MiXCR. Records with the same CDR3 protein are collapsed into one entry carrying the most frequent genes and DNA. The table for this sample lists tens of thousands of distinct CDR3 sequences; 9.3% of them were counted only once. Jointly, the top ten make up around 1.1% of the sample. The sequenced material came from PBMCs or a T cell subset sorted from them (not recorded which). These receptors originate from a man younger than 30 who had mild COVID-19 (a few samples of this study predate the infection). The sample titles of this study are shuffled in the database, so cell type and time point are left out; the donor was told from shared clones.

The J gene is TRBJ2-4, the V gene TRBV20-1; 7 nucleotides agree with TRBD2. V lost 5 bases to trimming and J lost 9 bases; unmatched junction nucleotides: 13. This CDR3 has 14 residues. CDR1 is DFQATT and CDR2 is SNEGSKA in the germline V gene (reference sequence). CDR3 region: CSAVPRGDLIIQYF. As DNA, the CDR3 is TGCAGTGCTGTCCCCCGGGGGGATCTGATCATTCAGTACTTC.

Only a few counts were recorded for this clonotype. The genes are TRBV12-3 or TRBV12-4 and TRBJ1-2; the match to TRBD1 covers 7 bases. The CDR3 contains 13 residues. After removal of 1 base from V and 8 bases from J, the junction contained 4 bases not matched to a gene. The CDR3 spells CASSLEGAVGYTF. CDR3 sequence (DNA): TGTGCCAGCAGTTTAGAGGGGGCAGTAGGCTACACCTTC.

This clonotype was seen a few times. The J gene is TRBJ2-2, the V gene TRBV7-3; 10 positions agree with TRBD2. The CDR3 loop spans 16 amino acids. Germline V gene data show CDR1 as SGHTA and CDR2 as FQGTGA. The trim removed 8 bases at V and 5 bases at J, leaving 11 bases unmatched. CDR3 nucleotide sequence: TGTGCCAGCTCCCTAGCGGGGGCAGGATTAACCGGGGAGCTGTTTTTT. This sequence encodes CASSLAGAGLTGELFF.

In its sample, this clonotype was seen many times. V and J are TRBV3-1 and TRBJ1-1; D not certain. Looked up from germline, CDR1 is LGHDT and CDR2 is YNNKEL (reference sequence). The CDR3 covers 11 residues. Trimming removed 5 bases at V and 4 bases at J, with 5 bases between. In nucleotides, the CDR3 is TGTGCCAGCAGCTACGGCACTGAAGCTTTCTTT. Protein sequence: CASSYGTEAFF.

V and J are TRBV3-1 and TRBJ2-5, with D perhaps matching TRBD2 (6 bases). Germline lookup yields CDR1 LGHDT and CDR2 YNNKEL (reference sequence). The CDR3 runs to 15 residues. V was cut by 3 bases and J by 2 bases, with 13 bases left in between. CDR3 in DNA: TGTGCCAGCAGCCACGGAGCGGGTTATCAAGAGACCCAGTACTTC. As protein: CASSHGAGYQETQYF.

The chain has TRBV5-1 and TRBJ2-5, with a tentative D call TRBD2 (5 bases). Germline CDR1 is SGHRS and CDR2 is YFSETQ. V dropped 6 bases and J dropped 2 bases, with 17 bases sitting between them. This CDR3 has 15 residues. CDR3 sequence (DNA): TGCGCCAGCACCTCCCCGGAGGCCAGACAAGAGACCCAGTACTTC. It specifies CASTSPEARQETQYF.

This clonotype has only a few counts. This rearrangement joins TRBV5-6 to TRBJ2-3; no reliable D call. Deletions cut 5 bases from V and 8 bases from J, with 12 bases between. Germline V CDR1 and CDR2: SGHDT, YYEEEE. This CDR3 is built from 12 residues. The CDR3 sequence: CASRKSGFTQYF. CDR3 nucleotide sequence: TGTGCCAGCAGGAAAAGTGGTTTTACGCAGTATTTT.

This rearrangement joins TRBV4-3 to TRBJ2-1, with D maybe TRBD1 (5 bases). CDR3 length equals 13 residues. V was cut by 1 base and J by 7 bases, with 8 bases left in between. The germline V gene encodes CDR1 LGHNA and CDR2 YSLEER. Here the CDR3 DNA reads TGCGCCAGCAGCCAAGCCCCAGGGAATGAGCAGTTCTTC. The encoded protein is CASSQAPGNEQFF.

The chain combines TRBV25-1 with TRBJ2-3, with D hard to call. Per the germline V gene, CDR1 is MGHDK and CDR2 is SYGVNS. This CDR3 is 14 amino acids long. Trimming shortened V by 1 base and J by 0 bases, and 5 bases separated the two germline ends. CDR3 nucleotide sequence: TGTGCCAGCAGTGAATCTGCAAGCACAGATACGCAGTATTTT. Its protein product is CASSESASTDTQYF.

The V and J genes are TRBV5-1 and TRBJ1-1; D is possibly TRBD1 (5 bases). Germline V gives CDR1 SGHRS, CDR2 YFSETQ. The CDR3 length is 15 residues. Between the trimmed V and J ends, which lost 0 bases and 8 bases, there was a span of 17 bases. CDR3 residues: CASSLVLGTTGEAFF. The CDR3 region has the DNA TGCGCCAGCAGCTTGGTTTTGGGGACCACTGGGGAAGCTTTCTTT. Full variable domain (remainder filled in from reference TRBV5-1 and TRBJ1-1): KAGVTQTPRYLIKTRGQQVTLSCSPISGHRSVSWYQQTPGQGLQFLFEYFSETQRNKGNFPGRFSGRQFSNSRSEMNVSTLELGDSALYLCASSLVLGTTGEAFFGQGTRLTVV.

This clonotype was recorded many times. This chain uses TRBV4-3 with TRBJ2-3; the D gene is possibly TRBD1 (6 bases). The V gene lost 0 bases and the J gene lost 1 base, with 11 bases spanning the gap. Per germline, CDR1 LGHNA and CDR2 YSLEER. The CDR3 spans 16 residues. Here the CDR3 reads CASSQDRGYRTDTQYF. The CDR3 DNA follows: TGCGCCAGCAGCCAAGATAGGGGGTACCGCACAGATACGCAGTATTTT.

V and J are TRBV4-3 and TRBJ1-5, with D hard to call. Deletions cut 1 base from V and 3 bases from J, with 4 bases between. The CDR3 sequence is 13 residues long. The germline CDR1 and CDR2 sequences are LGHNA and YSLEER. The CDR3 coding sequence is TGCGCCAGCAGCCAAGTCGTCAATCAGCCCCAGCATTTT. It codes for CASSQVVNQPQHF.

V gene TRBV7-9 combines with J gene TRBJ2-6; D not certain. Germline lookup yields CDR1 SEHNR and CDR2 FQNEAQ (reference sequence). Trimming stripped 0 bases from V and 0 bases from J, with 3 bases between. The CDR3 extends over 15 amino acids. CDR3 DNA sequence: TGTGCCAGCAGCTTAGCGGTCTCTGGGGCCAACGTCCTGACTTTC. Its protein is CASSLAVSGANVLTF.

This clonotype showed up just a few times. V gene TRBV6-5 combines with J gene TRBJ1-1; a possible D gene is TRBD1 (6 bases). This CDR3 region has 13 residues. Germline-derived CDR1 and CDR2 are MNHEY and SVGAGI. The germline V and J ends were trimmed by 4 bases and 10 bases, with 16 bases remaining between them. CDR3 in amino acids: CASSSGTLERAFF. For the CDR3, the DNA is TGTGCCAGCAGTTCCGGGACACTAGAAAGAGCTTTCTTT.

The rearrangement uses TRBV10-2 and TRBJ1-4, with D possibly matching TRBD1 (5 bases). The CDR3 contains 14 residues. Trimming removed 3 bases at V and 8 bases at J, with 13 bases between. In germline, CDR1 is WSHSY, CDR2 SAAADI. CDR3 region: CASSDYGRGEKLFF. CDR3 DNA: TGCGCCAGCAGTGACTACGGCCGGGGGGAAAAACTGTTTTTT.

This clonotype was observed many times. The chain recombines TRBV5-6 with TRBJ2-1, with 7 bases fitting TRBD1. CDR1 is SGHDT and CDR2 is YYEEEE in the germline V gene. The junction had 3 bases not matched to a gene; V was cut back by 4 bases and J by 8 bases. This CDR3 has 12 residues. CDR3 in amino acids: CASSPTGDEQFF. The CDR3 DNA reads TGTGCCAGCAGCCCCACAGGGGATGAGCAGTTCTTC.

In nucleotides, the CDR3 is TGCGCCAGCAGCTTGGGGACAGTAAGAGAAAAACTGTTTTTT. Its translation is CASSLGTVREKLFF. This chain uses TRBV5-1 with TRBJ1-4, with D possibly TRBD1 on 6 matching bases. The CDR3 is made up of 14 amino acids. Germline V gene sequence: CDR1 SGHRS, CDR2 YFSETQ. The V end was cut by 0 bases, the J end by 8 bases, with 11 bases between.

There are many counts of this clonotype. V gene TRBV5-6 combines with J gene TRBJ2-3; D remains unclear. Germline CDR1 SGHDT, CDR2 YYEEEE. Trimming took off 0 bases at V and 4 bases at J, with 6 bases between the two ends. The CDR3 length is 13 residues. Here the CDR3 reads CASSLADSDTQYF. In nucleotides, the CDR3 is TGTGCCAGCAGCTTGGCAGATTCAGATACGCAGTATTTT.

The chain links TRBV27 to TRBJ2-3; perhaps TRBD2 as D (6 bases). The CDR3 loop spans 15 amino acids. Germline CDR1 and CDR2: MNHEY and SMNVEV (reference sequence). Trimming took off 2 bases at V and 6 bases at J, with 15 bases between the two ends. CDR3 in DNA: TGTGCCAGCAGTTTAGCGGCGGGACGCCGGGATACGCAGTATTTT. Translated, it gives CASSLAAGRRDTQYF.

V and J are TRBV5-1 and TRBJ1-5; D not certain. Germline V gene sequence: CDR1 SGHRS, CDR2 YFSETQ. The CDR3 contains 10 residues. V lost 4 bases to trimming and J lost 5 bases, with 1 base between them. CDR3 nucleotides: TGCGCCAGCAGCCATCAGCCCCAGCATTTT. Translating gives CASSHQPQHF.

The chain uses TRBV5-1 and TRBJ2-5, with D possibly called TRBD1 or TRBD2 (5 bases each). This CDR3 has 13 residues. CDR1 is SGHRS and CDR2 is YFSETQ in the germline V gene. The germline V and J ends were trimmed by 5 bases and 2 bases, with 10 bases remaining between them. CDR3 DNA: TGCGCCAGCAGTTGGGACGGTCAAGAGACCCAGTACTTC. Translation gives CASSWDGQETQYF.

This clonotype occurred many times. This sequence joins TRBV7-9 and TRBJ2-1; no firm D call. The CDR3 has 16 residues. Germline CDR1 and CDR2: SEHNR and FQNEAQ (reference sequence). The V end was cut by 1 base, the J end by 0 bases, with 10 bases between. CDR3 coding DNA: TGTGCCAGCAGCTTAGTCTCCCTCAGCTCCTACAATGAGCAGTTCTTC. It yields the protein CASSLVSLSSYNEQFF.

This clonotype was found a few times. The genes are TRBV7-9 and TRBJ1-4; 8 nucleotides match TRBD1. Germline assignment: CDR1 SEHNR and CDR2 FQNEAQ (reference sequence). CDR3 length: 14 residues. J gave up 7 bases and V 6 bases, and 7 bases lay outside the gene matches. The chain's CDR3 is CASSFDRGTEKLFF. The CDR3 DNA reads TGTGCCAGCAGTTTCGACAGGGGAACTGAAAAACTGTTTTTT.

In this sample, this clonotype turned up many times. The V call is TRBV7-9, the J call TRBJ2-5; possibly TRBD2 for D (6 bases). V was shortened by 4 bases and J by 3 bases, with 9 bases between the two germline ends. The V gene's germline CDR1 is SEHNR and CDR2 FQNEAQ (reference sequence). CDR3 size: 13 residues. CDR3 region: CASSSPGEETQYF. The CDR3, as DNA: TGTGCCAGCAGCTCGCCGGGAGAAGAGACCCAGTACTTC.

This clonotype has at least ten counts. V is TRBV5-1 and J is TRBJ2-1; 11 nucleotides align to TRBD2. The CDR3 spans 15 residues. Germline values: CDR1 SGHRS, CDR2 YFSETQ. Trimming removed 5 bases from V and 4 bases from J; junction bases left unmatched: 5. CDR3 in amino acids: CASRPGLAVYNEQFF. For the CDR3, the DNA is TGCGCCAGCAGACCGGGACTAGCGGTTTACAATGAGCAGTTCTTC.

This chain links TRBV10-2 with TRBJ1-1; D is uncertain. The V gene lost 3 bases and the J gene lost 7 bases, with 9 bases spanning the gap. The CDR3 has 12 amino acids. From germline, CDR1 is WSHSY and CDR2 SAAADI. The CDR3 sequence: CASSEREFEAFF. The CDR3 DNA follows: TGCGCCAGCAGTGAAAGGGAATTTGAAGCTTTCTTT.

Details on this clonotype: This may be a read error: a much more frequent sequence differs by one nucleotide. J is TRBJ1-3 and V is TRBV28, with D possibly matching TRBD1 (5 bases). Germline loops: CDR1 MDHEN, CDR2 SYDVKM. CDR3 length equals 14 residues. This chain's CDR3 is CASSVGTSGNTTYF. In DNA form, the CDR3 reads TGTGCCAGCAGCGTTGGGACCTCTGGAAACACCACATATTTT. The whole variable domain, filled in from reference TRBV28 and TRBJ1-3, reads DVKVTQSSRYLVKRTGEKVFLECVQDMDHENMFWYRQDPGLGLRLIYFSYDVKMKEKGDIPEGYSVSREKKERFSLILESASTNQTSMYLCASSVGTSGNTTYFGEGSWLTVV.